These 12 T cell receptor beta chains share one sample of origin, sequenced in a study of cytomegalovirus exposure and HLA in healthy donors. This PCR relied on a set of 60 Vbeta primers and 13 Jbeta primers. Using immunoSEQ multiplex PCR, the repertoire was profiled, and TCRdb retains in-frame clones only, with some absent. The sample comprises roughly 150,000 clones, about 75% of which are singletons, and about 0.64% rests with the top ten. What was sequenced was PBMCs. The receptors derive from a male donor in good health and CMV-seronegative.

This clone was recorded only once. Mismatch with germline at one junction end may stem from a read error. The V call is TRBV7-9, the J call TRBJ2-1; possible D gene TRBD1, 6 bases. CDR1 and CDR2 (germline): SEHNR, FQNEAQ (reference sequence). This CDR3 is built from 18 residues. CDR3 DNA sequence: TGTTCCAGCAGCCCAAAAACGGTGTGGGGGCGCGTGAATCATGAGCAGTTCTTC. Protein sequence: CSSSPKTVWGRVNHEQFF. Based on the CDR3 plus reference TRBV7-9 and TRBJ2-1, the full variable domain is DTGVSQNPRHKITKRGQNVTFRCDPISEHNRLYWYRQTLGQGPEFLTYFQNEAQLEKSRLLSDRFSAERPKGSFSTLEIQRTEQGDSAMYLCSSSPKTVWGRVNHEQFFGPGTRLTVL.

The table lists this clone with a count of one. The gene calls are TRBV27 and TRBJ2-6; D gene unclear. The germline V gene encodes CDR1 MNHEY and CDR2 SMNVEV (reference sequence). V lost 3 bases, J lost 4 bases, and 4 bases lay in between. The CDR3 sequence is 13 residues long. CDR3 DNA sequence: TGTGCCAGCAGTTTTTCAGGGGCCAACGTCCTGACTTTC. It yields the protein CASSFSGANVLTF.

J is TRBJ2-1 and V is TRBV5-6; D remains unclear. Germline loops: CDR1 SGHDT, CDR2 YYEEEE. The ends were cut back, 4 bases at V and 0 bases at J, with 11 bases in the middle. The CDR3 totals 15 residues. CDR3 DNA: TGTGCCAGCAGCCCTCCCTTGAGCTCCTACAATGAGCAGTTCTTC. Translated: CASSPPLSSYNEQFF. Filled out from reference TRBV5-6 and TRBJ2-1, the complete variable domain reads DAGVTQSPTHLIKTRGQQVTLRCSPKSGHDTVSWYQQALGQGPQFIFQYYEEEERQRGNFPDRFSGHQFPNYSSELNVNALLLGDSALYLCASSPPLSSYNEQFFGPGTRLTVL.

The chain recombines TRBV11-2 with TRBJ2-7; 9 positions match TRBD2. This CDR3 spans 15 amino acids. CDR1 and CDR2 from the germline V gene are SGHAT and FQNNGV. Trimming removed 7 bases from V and 2 bases from J; junction bases left unmatched: 9. The DNA for the CDR3 is TGTGCCAGCACCCCTAGAGCTAGCGGGACCTACGAGCAGTACTTC. It translates to CASTPRASGTYEQYF.

The chain has TRBV29-1 and TRBJ1-4; D is ambiguous. Germline V gives CDR1 SQVTM, CDR2 ANQGSEA. Trimming cost V 3 bases and J 3 bases, with 8 bases left between them. The CDR3 is made up of 13 amino acids. The CDR3 spells CSVERNANEKLFF. The CDR3 DNA reads TGCAGCGTTGAGCGGAACGCTAATGAAAAACTGTTTTTT.

This clone was seen a handful of times. J is TRBJ2-7 and V is TRBV6-6; 9 bases match TRBD1. Germline lookup yields CDR1 MNHNY and CDR2 SVGAGI (reference sequence). The CDR3 has 15 amino acids. V was pared by 7 bases and J by 3 bases, with 10 bases of the junction left unmatched. This CDR3 is CASNRDREGNYEQYF. CDR3 in DNA: TGTGCCAGCAATCGGGACAGGGAAGGGAACTACGAGCAGTACTTC.

In this sample, this clone turned up once. This CDR3 is CASSLSGTYNEQFF. The CDR3 region has the DNA TGTGCCAGCAGCTTAAGCGGGACCTACAATGAGCAGTTCTTC. V usage is TRBV7-2 and J usage is TRBJ2-1, with 7 positions matching TRBD2. The CDR3 spans 14 residues. Germline V gene sequence: CDR1 SGHTA, CDR2 FQGNSA. Trimming took 2 bases from V and 2 from J; bases not matched to a gene: 0.

The chain joins TRBV9 to TRBJ2-5; possibly TRBD1 for D (6 bases). CDR3 length: 13 amino acids. Germline CDR1 and CDR2: SGDLS and YYNGEE. V dropped 3 bases and J dropped 5 bases, with 11 bases sitting between them. CDR3 region: CASSAQGRETQYF. The CDR3 DNA is TGTGCCAGCAGCGCGCAGGGGCGGGAGACCCAGTACTTC.

To note about this clone: Since no conserved phenylalanine or tryptophan closes the CDR3, a read error is the likely cause. The J gene is TRBJ1-2, the V gene TRBV7-9, with a weak D call TRBD1 (5 bases). Germline-derived CDR1 and CDR2 are SEHNR and FQNEAQ (reference sequence). Trimming took off 5 bases at V and 8 bases at J, with 15 bases between the two ends. This CDR3 comprises 13 residues. The CDR3 DNA follows: TGTGCCAGCAGCCCTGAAGGGGAAGGCGGCTACACCCTC. It yields the protein CASSPEGEGGYTL.

There are a few counts of this clone. This chain connects TRBV30 to TRBJ2-7; 8 nucleotides align to TRBD1. The V segment lost 5 bases and the J segment 2 bases; nucleotides outside the gene matches: 8. Germline CDR1 GTSNPN, CDR2 SVGIG (reference sequence). CDR3 size: 14 residues. The chain's CDR3 is CAWSRTGRPYEQYF. The CDR3 DNA follows: TGTGCCTGGTCCCGGACAGGGAGGCCCTACGAGCAGTACTTC.

As regards this clone: This sample includes further DNA sequences coding for the same CDR3. V gene TRBV4-3 combines with J gene TRBJ1-1; no clear D. Deletions cut 0 bases from V and 1 base from J, with 15 bases between. The CDR3 covers 17 residues. The germline V gene has CDR1 LGHNA and CDR2 YSLEER. In DNA, the CDR3 is TGCGCCAGCAGCCAAGAATGGTCACCTACGAAGAACACTGAAGCTTTCTTT. Translation: CASSQEWSPTKNTEAFF.

This rearrangement joins TRBV2 to TRBJ1-5, with 10 bases identical to TRBD1. The CDR3 has 14 residues. With 6 bases clipped from V and 6 bases from J, the junction kept 5 bases outside the gene matches. The germline gives CDR1 SNHLY, CDR2 FYNNEI. Written as DNA, the CDR3 is TGTGCCAGCAGCCCGACAGGGGGCCGTCAGCCCCAGCATTTT. Translated, it gives CASSPTGGRQPQHF.